This T cell receptor (beta chain) emerged from a study of T cell changes during pregnancy in multiple sclerosis. The CDR3 spans 15 residues. Germline V CDR1 and CDR2: MNHEY, SVGAGI. After removal of 5 bases from V and 5 bases from J, the junction contained 9 bases not matched to a gene. Generated by immunoSEQ multiplex PCR, the TCRdb table keeps only in-frame clones and is missing some. The sample includes about 38,000 clones, about 90% seen only once; the top ten take about 0.37%. The specimen comprised CD4+ T cells from peripheral blood mononuclear cells, sampled after pregnancy. The chain joins TRBV6-5 to TRBJ1-2; 9 positions agree with TRBD1. This clonotype originated in a female donor in good health, enrolled as a control in a pregnancy study. CDR3 protein: CASSGRDREGYGYTF. The CDR3, as DNA: TGTGCCAGCAGTGGACGGGACAGGGAAGGTTATGGCTACACCTTC.